Below are 25 T cell receptor beta chains sequenced from a single sample in a study of cytomegalovirus exposure and HLA in healthy donors. PCR used 60 Vbeta primers and 13 Jbeta primers. Sequencing was performed with immunoSEQ multiplex PCR; in TCRdb, only in-frame clones are kept and a portion is missing. Of around 130,000 clones listed, over 60% are singletons. The sample taken for sequencing was PBMCs. The origin of the receptors is a middle-aged man in good health and CMV-seronegative.

The chain employs TRBV6-5 and TRBJ1-3; D gene uncertain. In germline, CDR1 is MNHEY, CDR2 SVGAGI. Trimming cost V 4 bases and J 0 bases, with 13 bases left between them. This CDR3 contains 16 residues. Written as DNA, the CDR3 is TGTGCCAGCAGTTCCGAAGTCGTTAGCTCTGGAAACACCATATATTTT. Encoded protein: CASSSEVVSSGNTIYF.

The rearrangement joins TRBV19 to TRBJ2-3; no reliable D call. Trimming removed 4 bases from V and 2 bases from J, with 7 bases in between. CDR1 and CDR2 (germline): LNHDA, SQIVND (reference sequence). The CDR3 contains 13 residues. CDR3 in DNA: TGTGCCAGTAGTACTGAACACACAGATACGCAGTATTTT. It is translated as CASSTEHTDTQYF.

The CDR3 DNA sequence: TGCGCCAGCAGCCAGACGGGAGCGGAGTACCAAGAGACCCAGTACTTC. This encodes CASSQTGAEYQETQYF. The chain carries TRBV5-1 and TRBJ2-5; the D gene is possibly TRBD2 (6 bases). This CDR3 is 16 amino acids long. Deletions cut 4 bases from V and 0 bases from J, with 16 bases between. Germline V lookup: CDR1 SGHRS, CDR2 YFSETQ.

The rearrangement uses TRBV19 and TRBJ2-5; 7 bases line up with TRBD2. The J segment lost 4 bases and the V segment lost 9 bases, leaving 8 bases of the junction unmatched. The CDR3 spans 13 residues. Germline-derived CDR1 and CDR2 are LNHDA and SQIVND (reference sequence). CDR3 sequence: CASAGTTGETQYF. The CDR3 DNA is TGTGCCAGCGCCGGGACTACTGGAGAGACCCAGTACTTC.

This sequence joins TRBV30 and TRBJ2-1, with 11 bases aligning to TRBD2. V lost 0 bases, J lost 8 bases, and 9 bases stayed unmatched. The CDR3 consists of 16 residues. CDR1 GTSNPN and CDR2 SVGIG come from the germline V gene (reference sequence). CDR3: CAWSVVAGGGRYEQFF. CDR3 nucleotide sequence: TGTGCCTGGAGTGTAGTAGCGGGAGGGGGACGGTATGAGCAGTTCTTC.

The chain has TRBV2 and TRBJ2-5; TRBD2 matches 10 bases. In germline, CDR1 is SNHLY, CDR2 FYNNEI. Unmatched junction bases numbered 16, after V lost 5 bases and J lost 7 bases. The CDR3 has 17 amino acids. The CDR3 sequence: CASSSASGGPQTGTQYF. The CDR3 DNA reads TGTGCCAGCAGTTCGGCTAGCGGGGGACCCCAGACGGGGACCCAGTACTTC. The variable domain in full, with the rest retrieved from reference TRBV2 and TRBJ2-5, is EPEVTQTPSHQVTQMGQEVILRCVPISNHLYFYWYRQILGQKVEFLVSFYNNEISEKSEIFDDQFSVERPDGSNFTLKIRSTKLEDSAMYFCASSSASGGPQTGTQYFGPGTRLLVL.

This sequence joins TRBV27 and TRBJ1-6, with a possible D match to TRBD1 (6 bases). V was pared by 5 bases and J by 13 bases, with 12 bases between. Germline V CDR1 and CDR2: MNHEY, SMNVEV (reference sequence). The CDR3 has 12 residues. The CDR3 reads CASSLTGSPLHF. In nucleotides, the CDR3 is TGTGCCAGCAGTCTCACAGGGTCCCCCCTCCACTTT.

A few counts support this clone. The chain links TRBV4-1 to TRBJ2-3; D is possibly TRBD2 (5 bases). The CDR3 length is 17 residues. V dropped 0 bases and J dropped 1 base, with 14 bases sitting between them. Looked up from germline, CDR1 is MGHRA and CDR2 is YSYEKL. In DNA, the CDR3 is TGCGCCAGCAGCCAAGAAGAGCGAGGGCCCGGCACAGATACGCAGTATTTT. Amino acids: CASSQEERGPGTDTQYF.

The chain carries TRBV9 and TRBJ1-1; 10 bases align to TRBD1. Germline CDR1 SGDLS, CDR2 YYNGEE. Trimming at V came to 2 bases and at J to 0 bases, leaving 10 bases not matched to a gene. This CDR3 spans 18 amino acids. CDR3 in amino acids: CASSVYRDRGIMNTEAFF. For the CDR3, the DNA is TGTGCCAGCAGCGTGTACCGGGACAGGGGAATAATGAACACTGAAGCTTTCTTT.

CDR3 amino acids: CASSHPAQETQYF. CDR3 coding DNA: TGCGCCAGCAGCCATCCAGCGCAAGAGACCCAGTACTTC. The chain employs TRBV4-1 and TRBJ2-5; D is undetermined. CDR3 length: 13 residues. Germline V gives CDR1 MGHRA, CDR2 YSYEKL. V gave up 3 bases and J gave up 2 bases, with 7 bases separating them.

The chain is built from TRBV6-1 and TRBJ2-3; 10 positions agree with TRBD2. CDR3 length equals 15 residues. V gave up 7 bases and J gave up 5 bases; unmatched junction bases: 9. The V gene's germline CDR1 is MNHNS and CDR2 SASEGT. CDR3 nucleotides: TGTGCCAGCACCGAGGGTAGCGGGGGGCAAGATACGCAGTATTTT. Amino acids: CASTEGSGGQDTQYF.

DNA of the CDR3: TGTGCCAGCAGCCGACCAGGGGGCGGCTATGGCTACACCTTC. This codes for CASSRPGGGYGYTF. The chain has TRBV28 and TRBJ1-2, with 8 bases identical to TRBD1. The germline V gene encodes CDR1 MDHEN and CDR2 SYDVKM. J lost 4 bases, V lost 6 bases, and 7 bases had no gene match. This CDR3 is 14 amino acids long.

Only a few counts were recorded for this clone. The gene calls are TRBV10-1 and TRBJ2-1; TRBD2 aligns across 8 bases. The J segment lost 10 bases and the V segment lost 4 bases, leaving 9 bases of the junction unmatched. There are 14 residues in the CDR3. Germline V lookup: CDR1 WNHNN, CDR2 SYGVQD (reference sequence). CDR3: CASSGERELQEQFF. CDR3 coding DNA: TGCGCCAGCAGTGGAGAGCGGGAGCTACAAGAGCAGTTCTTC.

V usage is TRBV25-1 and J usage is TRBJ2-2; D might be TRBD2 (6 bases). The V and J ends lost 4 bases and 8 bases respectively, with 20 bases between them. CDR3 size: 16 residues. Germline V lookup: CDR1 MGHDK, CDR2 SYGVNS. CDR3 sequence reads: CASSVLIGGITGELFF. CDR3 DNA sequence: TGTGCCAGCAGTGTATTAATCGGCGGGATCACGGGGGAGCTGTTTTTT.

The rearrangement uses TRBV5-6 and TRBJ2-7; 9 bases are a match to TRBD1. CDR3 length: 13 amino acids. Germline CDR1 is SGHDT and CDR2 is YYEEEE. V was clipped by 7 bases and J by 2 bases; unmatched bases: 4. The CDR3 loop reads CASRGQGPYEQYF. The CDR3 DNA sequence: TGTGCCAGCCGGGGACAGGGTCCCTACGAGCAGTACTTC.

V usage is TRBV11-2 and J usage is TRBJ2-7; 11 nucleotides agree with TRBD1. This CDR3 is built from 15 residues. V shed 5 bases and J 3 bases; nucleotides not matched to a gene: 6. Per germline, CDR1 SGHAT and CDR2 FQNNGV. CDR3 DNA: TGTGCCAGCAGCGACACTGGGACAGGGGGCTACGAGCAGTACTTC. Its protein is CASSDTGTGGYEQYF.

Only a few counts were recorded for this clone. The CDR3 DNA is TGCGCCAGCAGCCAAGATCCAGGACAGTTCCCCGAGCAGTACTTC. Protein sequence: CASSQDPGQFPEQYF. The chain is built from TRBV4-1 and TRBJ2-7, with D tentatively TRBD1 (6 bases). Trimming took off 0 bases at V and 6 bases at J, with 15 bases between the two ends. The CDR3 sequence is 15 residues long. Germline lookup yields CDR1 MGHRA and CDR2 YSYEKL.

The chain combines TRBV9 with TRBJ1-2; 8 bases agree with TRBD1. This CDR3 spans 14 amino acids. After removal of 3 bases from V and 4 bases from J, the junction contained 5 bases not matched to a gene. From germline, CDR1 is SGDLS and CDR2 YYNGEE. This CDR3 reads CASSGTGLGYGYTF. The CDR3 DNA follows: TGTGCCAGCAGCGGGACAGGGTTAGGCTATGGCTACACCTTC. The variable domain in full, with the rest retrieved from reference TRBV9 and TRBJ1-2, is DSGVTQTPKHLITATGQRVTLRCSPRSGDLSVYWYQQSLDQGLQFLIQYYNGEERAKGNILERFSAQQFPDLHSELNLSSLELGDSALYFCASSGTGLGYGYTFGSGTRLTVV.

The chain carries TRBV27 and TRBJ1-6, with D possibly being TRBD1 (5 bases). CDR3 size: 15 residues. V lost 6 bases and J 6 bases, leaving 15 bases between the germline ends. Germline CDR1 reads MNHEY; CDR2 reads SMNVEV (reference sequence). CDR3 nucleotides: TGTGCCAGCAGCCTTTACGGGGGAGGTAATTCACCCCTCCACTTT. It codes for CASSLYGGGNSPLHF.

This sequence joins TRBV18 and TRBJ2-3, with TRBD1 matching over 7 bases. The germline CDR1 and CDR2 sequences are KGHSH and LQKENI. This CDR3 contains 17 residues. V lost 1 base and J lost 0; bases outside the gene matches: 7. The CDR3 loop reads CASSPRKGQTSTDTQYF. The CDR3 DNA sequence: TGTGCCAGCTCACCACGTAAGGGACAGACCAGCACAGATACGCAGTATTTT.

This chain joins TRBV10-3 and TRBJ2-3, with D unclear. CDR1 is ENHRY and CDR2 is SYGVKD in the germline V gene. The CDR3 covers 13 residues. V lost 6 bases and J 4 bases, leaving 11 bases between the germline ends. CDR3 in DNA: TGTGCCATCAGGACACCTCCAGCAGATACGCAGTATTTT. Its protein product is CAIRTPPADTQYF.

This clone appeared a few times. The chain uses TRBV30 and TRBJ1-6; D is perhaps TRBD1 (6 bases). Germline V lookup: CDR1 GTSNPN, CDR2 SVGIG (reference sequence). This CDR3 has 11 residues. Trimming cost V 2 bases and J 14 bases, with 10 bases left between them. CDR3 bases: TGTGCCTGGAGTTTGAGGGGGTCCCTCCACTTT. This encodes CAWSLRGSLHF.

V gene TRBV7-2 combines with J gene TRBJ2-5; the match to TRBD2 covers 7 bases. Per germline, CDR1 SGHTA and CDR2 FQGNSA. The CDR3 covers 17 residues. Unmatched junction bases numbered 17, after V lost 7 bases and J lost 3 bases. The CDR3 loop reads CASTVTPGLRYEETQYF. CDR3 DNA: TGTGCCAGCACCGTGACACCGGGACTAAGATACGAAGAGACCCAGTACTTC.

Of note for this clone: One end of the junction fails to match germline, which may point to a read error. The rearrangement links TRBV25-1 to TRBJ2-2; tentatively, D is TRBD2 (5 bases). The CDR3 runs to 12 residues. CDR1 and CDR2 from the germline V gene are MGHDK and SYGVNS. The CDR3 DNA reads TGTGCCAGCAGTGAAGTCGCCGGGGAGCCGTTTTTT. This sequence encodes CASSEVAGEPFF. Variable domain in full (rest from reference TRBV25-1 and TRBJ2-2): EADIYQTPRYLVIGTGKKITLECSQTMGHDKMYWYQQDPGMELHLIHYSYGVNSTEKGDLSSESTVSRIRTEHFPLTLESARPSHTSQYLCASSEVAGEPFFGEGSRLTVL.

The chain carries TRBV7-9 and TRBJ1-5, with 7 bases matching TRBD1. Trimming at V came to 1 base and at J to 6 bases, leaving 3 bases not matched to a gene. Looked up from germline, CDR1 is SEHNR and CDR2 is FQNEAQ (reference sequence). The CDR3 is 14 residues long. DNA for the CDR3: TGTGCCAGCAGCTTAGGAGGGGGCGGTCAGCCCCAGCATTTT. Translation: CASSLGGGGQPQHF. Filled out from reference TRBV7-9 and TRBJ1-5, the complete variable domain reads DTGVSQNPRHKITKRGQNVTFRCDPISEHNRLYWYRQTLGQGPEFLTYFQNEAQLEKSRLLSDRFSAERPKGSFSTLEIQRTEQGDSAMYLCASSLGGGGQPQHFGDGTRLSIL.